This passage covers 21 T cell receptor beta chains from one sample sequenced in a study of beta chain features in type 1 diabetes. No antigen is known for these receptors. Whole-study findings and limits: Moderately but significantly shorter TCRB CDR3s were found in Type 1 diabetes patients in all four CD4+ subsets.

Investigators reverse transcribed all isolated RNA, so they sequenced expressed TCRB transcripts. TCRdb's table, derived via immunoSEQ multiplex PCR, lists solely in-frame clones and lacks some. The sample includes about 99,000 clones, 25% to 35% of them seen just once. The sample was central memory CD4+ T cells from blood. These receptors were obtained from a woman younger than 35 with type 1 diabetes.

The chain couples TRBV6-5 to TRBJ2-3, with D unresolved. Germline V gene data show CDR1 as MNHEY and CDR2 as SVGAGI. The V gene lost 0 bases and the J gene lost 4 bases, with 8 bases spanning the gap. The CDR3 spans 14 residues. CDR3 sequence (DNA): TGTGCCAGCAGTTACTCGTGGTCGGCAGATACGCAGTATTTT. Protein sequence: CASSYSWSADTQYF.

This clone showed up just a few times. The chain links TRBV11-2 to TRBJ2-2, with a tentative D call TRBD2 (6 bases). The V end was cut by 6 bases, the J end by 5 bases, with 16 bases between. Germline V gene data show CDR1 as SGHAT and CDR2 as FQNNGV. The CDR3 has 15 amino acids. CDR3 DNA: TGTGCCAGCAGTCCAGACGCGGGATCTACCGGGGAGCTGTTTTTT. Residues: CASSPDAGSTGELFF.

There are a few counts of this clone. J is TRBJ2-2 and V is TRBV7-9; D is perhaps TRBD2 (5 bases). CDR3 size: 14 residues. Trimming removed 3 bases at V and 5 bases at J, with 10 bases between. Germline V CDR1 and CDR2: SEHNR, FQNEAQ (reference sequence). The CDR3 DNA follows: TGTGCCAGCAGCTTCAGCCCGGGAACCGGGGAGCTGTTTTTT. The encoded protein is CASSFSPGTGELFF.

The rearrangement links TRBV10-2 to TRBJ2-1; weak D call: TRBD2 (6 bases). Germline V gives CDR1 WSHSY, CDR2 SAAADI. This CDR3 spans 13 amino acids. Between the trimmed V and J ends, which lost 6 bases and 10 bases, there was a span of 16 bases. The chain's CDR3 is CASSGTGGTEQFF. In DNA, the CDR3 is TGCGCCAGCAGCGGGACTGGAGGGACGGAGCAGTTCTTC.

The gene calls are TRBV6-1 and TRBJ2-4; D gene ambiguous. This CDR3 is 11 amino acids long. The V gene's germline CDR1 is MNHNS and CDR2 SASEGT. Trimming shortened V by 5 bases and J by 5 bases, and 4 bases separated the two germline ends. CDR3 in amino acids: CASSSQNIQYF. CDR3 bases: TGTGCCAGCAGTTCTCAAAACATTCAGTACTTC.

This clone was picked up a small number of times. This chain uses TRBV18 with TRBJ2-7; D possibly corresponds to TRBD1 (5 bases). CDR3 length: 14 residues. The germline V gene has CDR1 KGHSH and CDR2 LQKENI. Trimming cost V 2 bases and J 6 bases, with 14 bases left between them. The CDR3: CASSPDQGIGEQYF. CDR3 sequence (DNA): TGTGCCAGCTCACCAGATCAGGGAATAGGCGAGCAGTACTTC. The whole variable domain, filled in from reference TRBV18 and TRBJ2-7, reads NAGVMQNPRHLVRRRGQEARLRCSPMKGHSHVYWYRQLPEEGLKFMVYLQKENIIDESGMPKERFSAEFPKEGPSILRIQQVVRGDSAAYFCASSPDQGIGEQYFGPGTRLTVT.

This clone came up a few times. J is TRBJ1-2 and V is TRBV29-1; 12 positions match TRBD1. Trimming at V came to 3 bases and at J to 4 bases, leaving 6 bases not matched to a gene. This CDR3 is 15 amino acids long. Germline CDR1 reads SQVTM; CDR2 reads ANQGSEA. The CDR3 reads CSVERGQGAAYGYTF. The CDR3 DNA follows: TGCAGCGTTGAGAGGGGACAGGGGGCTGCCTATGGCTACACCTTC. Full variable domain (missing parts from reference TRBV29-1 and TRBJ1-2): SAVISQKPSRDICQRGTSLTIQCQVDSQVTMMFWYRQQPGQSLTLIATANQGSEATYESGFVIDKFPISRPNLTFSTLTVSNMSPEDSSIYLCSVERGQGAAYGYTFGSGTRLTVV.

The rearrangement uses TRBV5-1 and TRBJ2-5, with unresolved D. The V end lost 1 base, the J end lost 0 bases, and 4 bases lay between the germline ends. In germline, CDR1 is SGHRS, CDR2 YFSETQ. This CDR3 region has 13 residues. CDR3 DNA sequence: TGCGCCAGCAGCTTGCAGGACCAAGAGACCCAGTACTTC. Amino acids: CASSLQDQETQYF.

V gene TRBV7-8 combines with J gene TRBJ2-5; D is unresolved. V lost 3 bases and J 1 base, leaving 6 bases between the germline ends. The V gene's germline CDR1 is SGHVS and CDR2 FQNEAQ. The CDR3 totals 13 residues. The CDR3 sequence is CASSFSFQETQYF. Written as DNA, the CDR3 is TGTGCCAGCAGCTTTTCATTCCAAGAGACCCAGTACTTC. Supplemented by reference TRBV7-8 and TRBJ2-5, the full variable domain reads GAGVSQSPRYKVAKRGQDVALRCDPISGHVSLFWYQQALGQGPEFLTYFQNEAQLDKSGLPSDRFFAERPEGSVSTLKIQRTQQEDSAVYLCASSFSFQETQYFGPGTRLLVL.

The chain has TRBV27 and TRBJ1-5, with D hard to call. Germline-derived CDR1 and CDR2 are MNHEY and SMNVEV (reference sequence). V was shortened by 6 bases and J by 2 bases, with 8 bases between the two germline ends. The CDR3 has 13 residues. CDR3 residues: CASSTRGNQPQHF. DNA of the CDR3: TGTGCCAGCAGCACCCGGGGCAATCAGCCCCAGCATTTT.

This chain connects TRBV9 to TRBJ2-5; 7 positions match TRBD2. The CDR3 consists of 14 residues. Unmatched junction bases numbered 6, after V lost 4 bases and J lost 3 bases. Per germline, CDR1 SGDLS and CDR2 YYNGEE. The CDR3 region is CASSPTSREETQYF. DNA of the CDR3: TGTGCCAGCAGCCCGACTAGCCGGGAAGAGACCCAGTACTTC.

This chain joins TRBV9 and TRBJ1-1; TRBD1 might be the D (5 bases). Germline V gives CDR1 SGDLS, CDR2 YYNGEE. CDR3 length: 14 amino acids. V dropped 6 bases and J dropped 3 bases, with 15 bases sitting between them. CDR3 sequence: CASNAGATDTEAFF. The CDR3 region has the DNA TGTGCCAGCAACGCTGGGGCAACGGACACTGAAGCTTTCTTT.

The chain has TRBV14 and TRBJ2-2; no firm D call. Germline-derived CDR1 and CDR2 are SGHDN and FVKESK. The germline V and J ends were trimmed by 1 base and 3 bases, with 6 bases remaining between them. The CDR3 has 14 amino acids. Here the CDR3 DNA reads TGTGCCAGCAGCCAAGTCTTCCACACCGGGGAGCTGTTTTTT. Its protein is CASSQVFHTGELFF. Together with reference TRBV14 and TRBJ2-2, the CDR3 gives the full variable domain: EAGVTQFPSHSVIEKGQTVTLRCDPISGHDNLYWYRRVMGKEIKFLLHFVKESKQDESGMPNNRFLAERTGGTYSTLKVQPAELEDSGVYFCASSQVFHTGELFFGEGSRLTVL.

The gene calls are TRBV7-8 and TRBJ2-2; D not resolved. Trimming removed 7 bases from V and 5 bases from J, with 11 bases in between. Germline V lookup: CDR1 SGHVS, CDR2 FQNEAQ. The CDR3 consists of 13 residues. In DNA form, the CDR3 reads TGTGCCAGCAAGGAGTGGCTTACCGGGGAGCTGTTTTTT. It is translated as CASKEWLTGELFF. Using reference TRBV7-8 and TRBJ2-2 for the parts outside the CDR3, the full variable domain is GAGVSQSPRYKVAKRGQDVALRCDPISGHVSLFWYQQALGQGPEFLTYFQNEAQLDKSGLPSDRFFAERPEGSVSTLKIQRTQQEDSAVYLCASKEWLTGELFFGEGSRLTVL.

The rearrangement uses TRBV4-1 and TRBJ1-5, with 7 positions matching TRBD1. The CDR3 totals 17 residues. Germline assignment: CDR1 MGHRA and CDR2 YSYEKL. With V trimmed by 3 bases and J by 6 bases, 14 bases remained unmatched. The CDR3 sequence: CASSQDVGTAAGQPQHF. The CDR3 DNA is TGCGCCAGCAGCCAGGATGTCGGGACAGCGGCGGGTCAGCCCCAGCATTTT.

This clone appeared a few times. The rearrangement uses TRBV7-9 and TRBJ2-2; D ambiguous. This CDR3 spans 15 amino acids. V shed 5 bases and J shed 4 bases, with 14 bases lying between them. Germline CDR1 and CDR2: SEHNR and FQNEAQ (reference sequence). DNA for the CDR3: TGTGCCAGCAGCCCACGGCAGGTTGGCACCGGGGAGCTGTTTTTT. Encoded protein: CASSPRQVGTGELFF.

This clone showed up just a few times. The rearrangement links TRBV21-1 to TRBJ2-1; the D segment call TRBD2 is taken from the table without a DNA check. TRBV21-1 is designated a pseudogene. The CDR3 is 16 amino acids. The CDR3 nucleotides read TGTGCCAGCAGCAAAGTAACTAGCATCGAGTCCAATGAGCAGTTCTTC. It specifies CASSKVTSIESNEQFF.

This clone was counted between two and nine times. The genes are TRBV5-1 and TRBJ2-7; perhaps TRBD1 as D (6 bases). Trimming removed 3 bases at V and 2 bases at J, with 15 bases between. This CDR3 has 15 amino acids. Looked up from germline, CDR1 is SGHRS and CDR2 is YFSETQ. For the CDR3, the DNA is TGCGCCAGCAGCTCGGACAGCCTAGGCCCCTACGAGCAGTACGTC. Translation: CASSSDSLGPYEQYV.

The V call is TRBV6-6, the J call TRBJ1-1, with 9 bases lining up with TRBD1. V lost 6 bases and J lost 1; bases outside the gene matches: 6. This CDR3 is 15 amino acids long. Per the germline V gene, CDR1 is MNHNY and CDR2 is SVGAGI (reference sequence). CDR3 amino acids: CASRPGTGSNTEAFF. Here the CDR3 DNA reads TGTGCCAGCAGGCCCGGGACAGGGTCGAACACTGAAGCTTTCTTT.

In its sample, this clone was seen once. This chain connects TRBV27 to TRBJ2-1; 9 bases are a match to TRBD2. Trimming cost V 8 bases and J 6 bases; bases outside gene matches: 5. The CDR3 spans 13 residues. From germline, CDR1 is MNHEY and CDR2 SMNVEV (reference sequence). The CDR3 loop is CASLGTSRNEQFF. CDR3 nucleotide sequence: TGTGCCAGCCTCGGGACTAGCCGCAATGAGCAGTTCTTC.

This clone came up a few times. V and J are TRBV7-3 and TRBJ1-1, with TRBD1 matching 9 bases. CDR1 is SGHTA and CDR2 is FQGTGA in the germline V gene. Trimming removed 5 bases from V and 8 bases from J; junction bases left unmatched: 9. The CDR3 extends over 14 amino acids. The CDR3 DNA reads TGTGCCAGCAGCCCCGGGACAGGGTCGCCCGAAGCTTTCTTT. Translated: CASSPGTGSPEAFF.